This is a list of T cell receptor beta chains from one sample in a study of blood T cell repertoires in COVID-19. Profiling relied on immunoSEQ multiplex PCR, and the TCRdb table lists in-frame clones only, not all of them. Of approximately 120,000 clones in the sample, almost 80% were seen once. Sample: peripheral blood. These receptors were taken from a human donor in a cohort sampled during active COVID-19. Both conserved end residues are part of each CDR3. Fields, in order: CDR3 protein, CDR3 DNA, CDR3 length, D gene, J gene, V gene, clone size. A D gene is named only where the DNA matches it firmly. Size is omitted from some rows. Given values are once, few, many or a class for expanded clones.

CASSAGTGPSNEQFF	TGTGCCAGCTCAGCCGGGACAGGGCCATCCAATGAGCAGTTCTTC	15	TRBD1	TRBJ2-1	TRBV18	few
CASRPGTSGPSYNEQFF	TGTGCCAGCAGGCCCGGGACTAGCGGTCCCTCCTACAATGAGCAGTTCTTC	17	TRBD2	TRBJ2-1	TRBV7-9	NA
CASSREGTNYGYTF	TGCGCCAGCAGCCGGGAGGGTACTAACTATGGCTACACCTTC	14	NA	TRBJ1-2	TRBV5-1	NA
CASSQDRVSYNEQFF	TGTGCCAGCAGCCAAGACAGGGTCTCCTACAATGAGCAGTTCTTC	15	NA	TRBJ2-1	TRBV4-2	NA
CASRRQGNEQFF	TGTGCCAGCAGGAGACAGGGCAATGAGCAGTTCTTC	12	TRBD1	TRBJ2-1	TRBV27	once
CASRGTGVRGRGAFF	TGTGCCAGCAGGGGGACAGGGGTTCGGGGCCGGGGTGCTTTCTTT	15	TRBD1	TRBJ1-1	TRBV28	NA
CASRRMHNEQFF	TGTGCCAGCAGGAGGATGCACAATGAGCAGTTCTTC	12	NA	TRBJ2-1	TRBV27	NA
CASSLRAAGEQYF	TGTGCCAGCAGCTTGAGAGCAGCAGGCGAGCAGTACTTC	13	NA	TRBJ2-7	TRBV5-4	NA
CAVGGRVETQYF	TGTGCCGTTGGGGGCAGGGTAGAGACCCAGTACTTC	12	NA	TRBJ2-5	TRBV10-3	NA
CASSVVPGGNNEQFF	TGTGCCAGCAGCGTAGTGCCGGGAGGGAACAATGAGCAGTTCTTC	15	TRBD2	TRBJ2-1	TRBV9	NA
CASTDSPDTQYF	TGTGCCAGTACCGACAGCCCGGATACGCAGTATTTT	12	NA	TRBJ2-3	TRBV19	once
CASSVVGTKGDTQYF	TGTGCCAGCAGCGTAGTTGGGACAAAGGGGGATACGCAGTATTTT	15	NA	TRBJ2-3	TRBV9	NA
CASSPLPSAYNEQFF	TGTGCCAGCTCACCACTCCCTAGCGCATACAATGAGCAGTTCTTC	15	NA	TRBJ2-1	TRBV18	NA
CASSLFSGSSYNEQFF	TGTGCCAGCAGCTTATTTTCGGGGAGCTCCTACAATGAGCAGTTCTTC	16	NA	TRBJ2-1	TRBV7-3	NA
CASSAGGGSDSPLHF	TGTGCCAGCAGCGCTGGGGGAGGGTCAGATTCACCCCTCCACTTT	15	NA	TRBJ1-6	TRBV7-8	NA
CASSMVTIANYGYTF	TGTGCCAGTAGTATGGTGACAATAGCTAACTATGGCTACACCTTC	15	NA	TRBJ1-2	TRBV19	NA
CASSLSGGTELFF	TGTGCCAGCAGTTTATCGGGGGGAACGGAACTGTTTTTT	13	NA	TRBJ1-4	TRBV27	once
CASSPSTKARGYTF	TGTGCCAGCTCACCGTCCACCAAAGCTCGGGGCTACACCTTC	14	NA	TRBJ1-2	TRBV18	NA
CASSLIGTARGETQYF	TGTGCCAGCAGTTTAATAGGGACAGCGAGGGGAGAGACCCAGTACTTC	16	TRBD1	TRBJ2-5	TRBV28	few
CASSWRGGETQYF	TGTGCCAGCAGCTGGAGAGGTGGGGAGACCCAGTACTTC	13	NA	TRBJ2-5	TRBV7-2	NA
CASNIRGNTEAFF	TGTGCCAGCAATATCCGGGGGAACACTGAAGCTTTCTTT	13	NA	TRBJ1-1	TRBV2	NA
CASSLGGVGTEAFF	TGTGCCAGCAGTTTAGGGGGCGTAGGGACTGAAGCTTTCTTT	14	NA	TRBJ1-1	TRBV28	few
CSVRTSGRDEQFF	TGCAGCGTTCGGACTAGCGGGAGGGATGAGCAGTTCTTC	13	TRBD2	TRBJ2-1	TRBV29-1	few
CASSPRGGATNEKLFF	TGTGCCAGCAGTCCAAGAGGAGGGGCTACTAATGAAAAACTGTTTTTT	16	NA	TRBJ1-4	TRBV28	once
CASSEGPTAGLDYGYTF	TGTGCCAGCAGTGAAGGCCCCACGGCAGGTCTTGATTATGGCTACACCTTC	17	NA	TRBJ1-2	TRBV6-1	few
CASSLVAGSRNIPSYEQYF	TGTGCCAGCAGCTTAGTCGCGGGGTCCCGAAACATACCCTCCTACGAGCAGTACTTC	19	NA	TRBJ2-7	TRBV7-2	NA
CAWSGGTRYNEQFF	TGTGCCTGGAGTGGAGGGACTAGATACAATGAGCAGTTCTTC	14	TRBD2	TRBJ2-1	TRBV30	NA
CASSRRLAQETQYF	TGTGCCAGCAGTCGCAGACTAGCCCAAGAGACCCAGTACTTC	14	TRBD2	TRBJ2-5	TRBV2	NA
CATRPDRGVGQPQHF	TGTGCCACCAGACCTGACAGGGGAGTGGGTCAGCCCCAGCATTTT	15	TRBD1	TRBJ1-5	TRBV15	NA
CASSALQGLGTEAFF	TGTGCCAGCAGCGCCCTACAGGGGTTGGGCACTGAAGCTTTCTTT	15	TRBD1	TRBJ1-1	TRBV11-2	NA
CASSYSGGSLMGQYF	TGTGCCAGCAGTTACTCCGGCGGAAGCTTAATGGGGCAGTACTTC	15	NA	TRBJ2-7	TRBV6-2/TRBV6-3	once